This T cell receptor (beta chain) was identified during a study of blood T cells in healthy people across ages. This clonotype was seen ten or more times. The antigen remains unidentified. Around 9.5 milliliters of peripheral blood were drawn from each donor. Study results and caveats: Unsorted PBMCs ruled out conclusive naive versus antigen-experienced comparison. Long-lived donors had more naive CD4+ cells and higher diversity than aged donors.

The germline CDR1 and CDR2 sequences are SGHRS and YFSETQ. J gave up 6 bases and V 0 bases, and 6 bases lay outside the gene matches. This CDR3 spans 16 amino acids. The use of a sample-barcoded 5' primer and a J-beta primer mix characterized a second PCR of 7 to 11 cycles. CDR3-containing paired-end reads numbered at least 2.5 million in each sample. TCRdb reanalysed the 5' RACE reads using MiXCR and keeps one entry per CDR3 protein. The sample carries some 900,000 distinct CDR3 sequences, under 35% recorded once. Material for sequencing was blood. The source of this sequence is a woman at least 80 years old in good health. The V gene is TRBV5-1, the J gene TRBJ2-1; 10 nucleotides agree with TRBD2. The CDR3 protein is CASSLGPAGGPNEQFF. Written as DNA, the CDR3 is TGCGCCAGCAGCTTGGGGCCAGCGGGGGGGCCCAATGAGCAGTTCTTC. The variable domain in full, with the rest retrieved from reference TRBV5-1 and TRBJ2-1, is KAGVTQTPRYLIKTRGQQVTLSCSPISGHRSVSWYQQTPGQGLQFLFEYFSETQRNKGNFPGRFSGRQFSNSRSEMNVSTLELGDSALYLCASSLGPAGGPNEQFFGPGTRLTVL.